One and the same sample provided the 30 T cell receptor beta chains below, sequenced in a study of T-cell memory formation after mild COVID-19. TCRdb called the 5' RACE reads again in MiXCR, with one record for every CDR3 protein. The sample records some 270,000 distinct CDR3 sequences, approximately 15% being singletons. Material for sequencing was PBMCs or a T cell subset sorted from them (not recorded which). These receptors were taken from an adult woman who had mild COVID-19 (a few samples of this study predate the infection). Cell type and time point are not known.

The rearrangement links TRBV4-2 to TRBJ2-1; D is possibly TRBD2 (5 bases). The V and J ends lost 0 bases and 0 bases respectively, with 9 bases between them. The CDR3 has 16 amino acids. Per germline, CDR1 LGHNA and CDR2 YNFKEQ. The CDR3 DNA reads as TGTGCCAGCAGCCAAGAGATGGGGAGCTCCTACAATGAGCAGTTCTTC. Residues: CASSQEMGSSYNEQFF.

This chain links TRBV20-1 with TRBJ2-7; 7 positions agree with TRBD2. CDR3 size: 13 residues. The V and J ends lost 1 base and 2 bases, in that order; junction bases with no gene match: 2. Per germline, CDR1 DFQATT and CDR2 SNEGSKA (reference sequence). CDR3 DNA sequence: TGCAGTGCTAGAGGCGGGAGTACCTACGAGCAGTACTTC. Protein product: CSARGGSTYEQYF.

This clonotype was observed a few times. This chain joins TRBV3-1 and TRBJ1-1, with D possibly TRBD1 on 5 matching bases. Germline V CDR1 and CDR2: LGHDT, YNNKEL (reference sequence). The V and J ends lost 4 bases and 1 base respectively, with 16 bases between them. CDR3 length: 16 residues. CDR3 protein: CASSPVRGRQNTEAFF. The DNA for the CDR3 is TGTGCCAGCAGCCCAGTTCGGGGACGGCAGAACACTGAAGCTTTCTTT.

This clonotype appeared a few times. The chain carries TRBV5-1 and TRBJ2-5; 12 bases map to TRBD1. Germline CDR1 SGHRS, CDR2 YFSETQ. V trimming: 3 bases; J trimming: 1 base; junction bases outside the gene matches: 10. This CDR3 has 18 residues. CDR3 coding DNA: TGCGCCAGCAGCTCCACCGGGACAGGGGGCCTGCTCCAAGAGACCCAGTACTTC. Translated: CASSSTGTGGLLQETQYF. Full variable domain (outside the CDR3, taken from reference TRBV5-1 and TRBJ2-5): KAGVTQTPRYLIKTRGQQVTLSCSPISGHRSVSWYQQTPGQGLQFLFEYFSETQRNKGNFPGRFSGRQFSNSRSEMNVSTLELGDSALYLCASSSTGTGGLLQETQYFGPGTRLLVL.

The V and J genes are TRBV18 and TRBJ1-5; D unclear. The V gene lost 4 bases and the J gene lost 0 bases, with 10 bases spanning the gap. Germline lookup yields CDR1 KGHSH and CDR2 LQKENI. The CDR3 has 15 residues. The CDR3 protein is CASSQDQNSNQPQHF. The DNA for the CDR3 is TGTGCCAGCTCACAGGACCAGAATAGCAATCAGCCCCAGCATTTT.

This clonotype was seen a few times. V and J are TRBV7-8 and TRBJ1-5; possibly TRBD1 for D (5 bases). V gave up 1 base and J gave up 7 bases, with 14 bases separating them. The CDR3 spans 15 residues. Germline CDR1 is SGHVS and CDR2 is FQNEAQ. The CDR3, as DNA: TGTGCCAGCAGCTTAGTAACGGGGGTAGGACAGCCCCAGCATTTT. Amino acids: CASSLVTGVGQPQHF.

This chain joins TRBV18 and TRBJ2-1, with D tentatively TRBD1 or TRBD2 (5 bases each). V was trimmed by 3 bases and J by 6 bases, leaving 12 bases between them. The CDR3 sequence is 14 residues long. The germline CDR1 and CDR2 sequences are KGHSH and LQKENI. CDR3 nucleotides: TGTGCCAGCTCACCGAACGGGGCTGGCAATGAGCAGTTCTTC. Translated: CASSPNGAGNEQFF.

The chain combines TRBV5-1 with TRBJ2-5; the D gene is possibly TRBD2 (5 bases). The V gene's germline CDR1 is SGHRS and CDR2 YFSETQ. The CDR3 sequence is 14 residues long. The ends were cut back, 3 bases at V and 2 bases at J, with 11 bases in the middle. CDR3 nucleotides: TGCGCCAGCAGCTGGGGAAGAGGGCAAGAGACCCAGTACTTC. It is translated as CASSWGRGQETQYF.

The chain carries TRBV15 and TRBJ1-1; 8 nucleotides line up with TRBD1. This CDR3 spans 19 amino acids. V was clipped by 3 bases and J by 0 bases; unmatched bases: 15. Germline CDR1 LNHNV, CDR2 YYDKDF (reference sequence). The CDR3 DNA reads TGTGCCACCAGCAGGATCGTAGTGGACAGGGAGTCCATGAACACTGAAGCTTTCTTT. Its translation is CATSRIVVDRESMNTEAFF.

A few counts support this clonotype. CDR3 in DNA: TGTGCCAGCAGCGTAGACACTAGCGGGGGATCAGATACGCAGTATTTT. The encoded protein is CASSVDTSGGSDTQYF. V is TRBV9 and J is TRBJ2-3; 11 bases map to TRBD2. Germline CDR1 reads SGDLS; CDR2 reads YYNGEE. V shed 0 bases, J shed 4 bases, and the junction held 4 bases outside the gene matches. The CDR3 spans 16 residues.

The genes are TRBV7-6 and TRBJ2-3; D is possibly TRBD2 (5 bases). The germline CDR1 and CDR2 sequences are SGHVS and FNYEAQ. There are 19 residues in the CDR3. The V and J ends lost 5 bases and 0 bases respectively, with 24 bases between them. This chain's CDR3 is CASSPPGLVVDYSTDTQYF. CDR3 nucleotides: TGTGCCAGCAGCCCTCCTGGGCTAGTAGTCGACTACAGCACAGATACGCAGTATTTT.

This clonotype was counted only a few times. The chain links TRBV7-3 to TRBJ2-1, with 8 bases identical to TRBD2. The CDR3 runs to 18 residues. Germline V lookup: CDR1 SGHTA, CDR2 FQGTGA. J lost 8 bases, V lost 2 bases, and 17 bases had no gene match. The CDR3 region is CASSLHLIRGGRADEQFF. In DNA, the CDR3 is TGTGCCAGCAGCTTACACCTGATACGGGGGGGCCGAGCCGATGAGCAGTTCTTC.

This clonotype was counted a few times. This chain joins TRBV4-2 and TRBJ2-1; 10 bases are a match to TRBD1. The germline CDR1 and CDR2 sequences are LGHNA and YNFKEQ. The CDR3 contains 16 residues. Losses at the gene ends were 5 bases for V and 2 bases for J; bases not matched to a gene: 6. Written as DNA, the CDR3 is TGTGCCAGCAGCGAATCCGGGACAGGGGCCTACAATGAGCAGTTCTTC. It encodes CASSESGTGAYNEQFF.

This clonotype was observed at least ten times. The chain is built from TRBV5-1 and TRBJ2-7; possibly TRBD2 for D (5 bases). Trimming stripped 4 bases from V and 3 bases from J, with 17 bases between. Germline V gene lookup returns CDR1 SGHRS and CDR2 YFSETQ. The CDR3 spans 15 residues. CDR3 sequence (DNA): TGCGCCAGCAGCCTTCAAGCGGAGCGCTACTACGAGCAGTACTTC. Protein sequence: CASSLQAERYYEQYF.

This clonotype occurred many times. The chain recombines TRBV6-5 with TRBJ1-1; D is undetermined. Deletions cut 3 bases from V and 11 bases from J, with 16 bases between. The CDR3 length is 13 residues. Germline values: CDR1 MNHEY, CDR2 SVGAGI. In DNA form, the CDR3 reads TGTGCCAGCAGTTATTTCGGTCGAGTAGGTGCTTTCTTT. Protein product: CASSYFGRVGAFF.

The chain combines TRBV7-2 with TRBJ2-5, with a weak D call TRBD2 (6 bases). The ends were cut back, 5 bases at V and 5 bases at J, with 15 bases in the middle. The CDR3 spans 14 residues. The germline CDR1 and CDR2 sequences are SGHTA and FQGNSA. The DNA for the CDR3 is TGTGCCAGCAGCCCGGGGACTGCCGGGGAGACCCAGTACTTC. The encoded protein is CASSPGTAGETQYF.

The rearrangement uses TRBV5-1 and TRBJ2-3; D remains unclear. V was clipped by 0 bases and J by 1 base, with 6 bases between them. This CDR3 spans 14 amino acids. Germline CDR1 and CDR2: SGHRS and YFSETQ. CDR3 loop: CASSLESGTDTQYF. As DNA, the CDR3 is TGCGCCAGCAGCTTGGAGAGTGGCACAGATACGCAGTATTTT. The full variable domain, in which reference TRBV5-1 and TRBJ2-3 provide the parts outside the CDR3, is KAGVTQTPRYLIKTRGQQVTLSCSPISGHRSVSWYQQTPGQGLQFLFEYFSETQRNKGNFPGRFSGRQFSNSRSEMNVSTLELGDSALYLCASSLESGTDTQYFGPGTRLTVL.

This clonotype turned up a few times. The chain recombines TRBV13 with TRBJ2-1; the D is unclear. Trimming pared 2 bases from V and 9 bases from J, leaving 11 bases between. Looked up from germline, CDR1 is PRHDT and CDR2 is FYEKMQ (reference sequence). The CDR3 is 13 residues long. The chain's CDR3 is CASSLISTIEQFF. Here the CDR3 DNA reads TGTGCCAGCAGCTTAATTTCGACAATTGAGCAGTTCTTC.

The chain couples TRBV5-5 to TRBJ2-7; TRBD1 might be the D (5 bases). Trimming took off 0 bases at V and 3 bases at J, with 16 bases between the two ends. CDR1 is SGHKS and CDR2 is YYEKEE in the germline V gene (reference sequence). This CDR3 has 16 amino acids. CDR3 amino acids: CASSLAVGPQGYEQYF. The DNA of the CDR3 is TGTGCCAGCAGCTTGGCCGTAGGACCGCAGGGCTACGAGCAGTACTTC.

This chain connects TRBV12-3 or TRBV12-4 to TRBJ2-7; TRBD2 aligns across 12 bases. CDR3 length equals 14 residues. J gave up 2 bases and V 6 bases, and 2 bases lay outside the gene matches. The CDR3 DNA follows: TGTGCCAGCAGCAGGACTAGCGGGGCCTACGAGCAGTACTTC. This translates into CASSRTSGAYEQYF.

In DNA form, the CDR3 reads TGCAGCGCCGCAGGGGCTCCCCCCGAACGCTACACCTTC. It encodes CSAAGAPPERYTF. The rearrangement links TRBV29-1 to TRBJ1-2; tentative D call: TRBD1 (6 bases). The CDR3 totals 13 residues. From germline, CDR1 is SQVTM and CDR2 ANQGSEA. V lost 7 bases and J lost 9, with 21 bases in between.

A few counts support this clonotype. The CDR3 bases are TGTGCCAGCAGTTATAGAGGGCTGGGGGACAATGAGCAGTTCTTC. It translates to CASSYRGLGDNEQFF. The V call is TRBV6-5, the J call TRBJ2-1; D may be TRBD1 or TRBD2 (5 bases each). CDR3 length: 15 residues. Germline CDR1 reads MNHEY; CDR2 reads SVGAGI. Between the trimmed V and J ends, which lost 3 bases and 5 bases, there was a span of 14 bases.

Only a few counts were recorded for this clonotype. The V gene is TRBV5-1, the J gene TRBJ2-2, with D possibly being TRBD2 (7 bases). Germline assignment: CDR1 SGHRS and CDR2 YFSETQ. V lost 4 bases, J lost 7 bases, and 20 bases lay in between. This CDR3 has 16 residues. The CDR3 DNA follows: TGCGCCAGCAGCCCTTCGCCCGGGGGGCTCGGCGGGGAGCTGTTTTTT. Protein: CASSPSPGGLGGELFF.

This clonotype was seen only a few times. The chain joins TRBV12-3 or TRBV12-4 to TRBJ2-2; possible D gene TRBD1, 5 bases. V lost 2 bases to trimming and J lost 1 base, with 5 bases between them. The CDR3 contains 14 residues. The CDR3 nucleotides are TGTGCCAGCAGTTTACAGGGGAACACCGGGGAGCTGTTTTTT. This encodes CASSLQGNTGELFF.

The chain recombines TRBV6-5 with TRBJ2-1, with D perhaps TRBD1 (6 bases). The CDR3 totals 13 residues. V gave up 2 bases and J gave up 6 bases, with 8 bases separating them. Germline values: CDR1 MNHEY, CDR2 SVGAGI. The CDR3 DNA follows: TGTGCCAGCAGTTACGAACAGGGCAATGAGCAGTTCTTC. Translated: CASSYEQGNEQFF.

This clonotype was found once. The chain couples TRBV29-1 to TRBJ2-1; no clear D. The CDR3 runs to 13 residues. V shed 2 bases and J shed 4 bases, with 9 bases lying between them. Per the germline V gene, CDR1 is SQVTM and CDR2 is ANQGSEA. The CDR3 loop reads CSVEHLPYNEQFF. In DNA, the CDR3 is TGCAGCGTTGAACACCTTCCTTACAATGAGCAGTTCTTC.

The chain has TRBV4-3 and TRBJ2-3; TRBD2 matches 7 bases. Unmatched junction bases numbered 9, after V lost 4 bases and J lost 2 bases. CDR1 and CDR2 from the germline V gene are LGHNA and YSLEER. The CDR3 has 16 residues. In DNA, the CDR3 is TGCGCCAGCAGCCCCAACCGGGGAGGGTCCACAGATACGCAGTATTTT. It specifies CASSPNRGGSTDTQYF.

This clonotype was counted a few times. The chain combines TRBV3-1 with TRBJ1-1, with D hard to call. From germline, CDR1 is LGHDT and CDR2 YNNKEL (reference sequence). V was pared by 2 bases and J by 1 base, with 8 bases between. This CDR3 spans 14 amino acids. CDR3 sequence reads: CASSQWTENTEAFF. The CDR3 DNA follows: TGTGCCAGCAGCCAATGGACGGAGAACACTGAAGCTTTCTTT.

The table lists this clonotype with a few counts. V and J are TRBV29-1 and TRBJ2-1; D not resolved. The CDR3 totals 11 residues. CDR1 SQVTM and CDR2 ANQGSEA come from the germline V gene. Trimming shortened V by 3 bases and J by 7 bases, and 7 bases separated the two germline ends. The CDR3 DNA sequence: TGCAGCGTTGAGGTACAGAATGAGCAGTTCTTC. This gives the protein CSVEVQNEQFF.

This chain links TRBV6-6 with TRBJ2-1; D is possibly TRBD1 or TRBD2 (5 bases each). The CDR3 covers 15 residues. Trimming took off 6 bases at V and 15 bases at J, with 27 bases between the two ends. Germline V gives CDR1 MNHNY, CDR2 SVGAGI (reference sequence). For the CDR3, the DNA is TGTGCCAGCAGCCTTCGTGACGGGGCAAGGGGCGGGCTGTTCTTC. It specifies CASSLRDGARGGLFF.